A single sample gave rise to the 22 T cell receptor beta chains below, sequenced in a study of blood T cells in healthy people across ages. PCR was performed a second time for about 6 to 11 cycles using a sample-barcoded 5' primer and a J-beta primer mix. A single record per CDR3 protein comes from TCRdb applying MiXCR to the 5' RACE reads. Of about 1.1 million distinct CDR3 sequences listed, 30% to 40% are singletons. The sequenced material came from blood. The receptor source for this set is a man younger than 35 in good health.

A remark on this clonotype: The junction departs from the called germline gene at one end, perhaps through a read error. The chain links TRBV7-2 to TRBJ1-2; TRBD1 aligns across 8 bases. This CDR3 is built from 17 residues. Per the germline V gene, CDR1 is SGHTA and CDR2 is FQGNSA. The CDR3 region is CASSFYRQGTDYYDYTF. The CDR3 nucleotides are TGTGCCAGCAGCTTTTACCGACAGGGGACTGATTACTATGACTACACCTTC.

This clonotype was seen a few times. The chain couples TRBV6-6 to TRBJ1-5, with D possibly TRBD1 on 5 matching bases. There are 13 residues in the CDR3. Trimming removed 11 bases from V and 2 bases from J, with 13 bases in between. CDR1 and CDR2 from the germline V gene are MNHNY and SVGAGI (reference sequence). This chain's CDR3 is CAGDRDGNQPQHF. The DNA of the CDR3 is TGTGCCGGGGACCGTGACGGCAATCAGCCCCAGCATTTT.

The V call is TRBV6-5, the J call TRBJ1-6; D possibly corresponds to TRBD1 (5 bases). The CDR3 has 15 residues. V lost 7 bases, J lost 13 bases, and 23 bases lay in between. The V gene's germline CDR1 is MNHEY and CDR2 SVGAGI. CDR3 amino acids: CASNTFVTASGPLHF. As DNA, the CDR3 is TGTGCCAGCAACACCTTTGTGACAGCCTCCGGCCCCCTCCACTTT.

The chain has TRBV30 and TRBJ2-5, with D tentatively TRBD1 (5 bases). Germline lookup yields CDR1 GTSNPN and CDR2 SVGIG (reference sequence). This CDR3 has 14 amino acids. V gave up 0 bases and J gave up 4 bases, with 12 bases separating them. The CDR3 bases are TGTGCCTGGAGTGTAGGGGTTCGAAGAGAGACCCAGTACTTC. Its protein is CAWSVGVRRETQYF.

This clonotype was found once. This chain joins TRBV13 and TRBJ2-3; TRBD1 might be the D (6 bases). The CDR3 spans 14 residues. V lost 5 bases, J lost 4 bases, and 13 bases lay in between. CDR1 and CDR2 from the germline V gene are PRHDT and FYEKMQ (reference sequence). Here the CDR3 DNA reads TGTGCCAGCAGCCCAGGGGAGCTTGCAGATACGCAGTATTTT. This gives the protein CASSPGELADTQYF.

The CDR3 DNA is TGTGCCAGCAGCCAGTTTTCGGGGGCAACTAATGAAAAACTGTTTTTT. Translating it yields CASSQFSGATNEKLFF. The chain is built from TRBV16 and TRBJ1-4; possible D gene TRBD1, 5 bases. Trimming left V 3 bases short and J 0 bases short, with 11 bases between. The germline V gene encodes CDR1 KGHSY and CDR2 FQNENV. The CDR3 length is 16 residues.

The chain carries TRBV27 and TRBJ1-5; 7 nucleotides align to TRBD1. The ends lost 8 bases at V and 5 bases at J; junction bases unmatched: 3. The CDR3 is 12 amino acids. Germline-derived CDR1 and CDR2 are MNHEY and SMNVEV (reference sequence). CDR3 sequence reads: CASGRGDQPQHF. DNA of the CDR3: TGTGCCAGCGGCAGGGGGGATCAGCCCCAGCATTTT.

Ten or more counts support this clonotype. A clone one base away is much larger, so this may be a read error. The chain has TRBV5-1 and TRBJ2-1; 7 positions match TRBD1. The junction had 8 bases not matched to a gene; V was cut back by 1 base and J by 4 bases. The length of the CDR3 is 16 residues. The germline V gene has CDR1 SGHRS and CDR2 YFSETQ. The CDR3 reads CASSLIGDSNYNEQFF. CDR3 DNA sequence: TGCGCCAGCAGCTTGATCGGGGACAGTAATTACAATGAGCAGTTCTTC.

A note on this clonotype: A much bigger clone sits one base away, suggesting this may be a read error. CDR3 protein: CASSDGTRGETQYF. In DNA form, the CDR3 reads TGTGCCAGCAGTGACGGGACTAGGGGGGAGACCCAGTACTTC. This sequence joins TRBV10-3 and TRBJ2-5; TRBD2 matches at 8 bases. The V gene's germline CDR1 is ENHRY and CDR2 SYGVKD. CDR3 length: 14 amino acids.

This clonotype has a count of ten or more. Here the CDR3 DNA reads TGCGCCAGCAGCACCACAGGGATCTACGAGCAGTACTTC. As protein: CASSTTGIYEQYF. This rearrangement joins TRBV5-1 to TRBJ2-7; D possibly corresponds to TRBD1 (6 bases). V was trimmed by 4 bases and J by 3 bases, leaving 11 bases between them. CDR3 size: 13 residues. Per germline, CDR1 SGHRS and CDR2 YFSETQ.

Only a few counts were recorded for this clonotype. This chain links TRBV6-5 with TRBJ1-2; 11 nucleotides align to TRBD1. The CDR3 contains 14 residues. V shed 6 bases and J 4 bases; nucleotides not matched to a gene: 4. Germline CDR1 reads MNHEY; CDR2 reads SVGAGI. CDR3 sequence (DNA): TGTGCCAGCAGGGACAGGGGGCGCGCCTATGGCTACACCTTC. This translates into CASRDRGRAYGYTF.

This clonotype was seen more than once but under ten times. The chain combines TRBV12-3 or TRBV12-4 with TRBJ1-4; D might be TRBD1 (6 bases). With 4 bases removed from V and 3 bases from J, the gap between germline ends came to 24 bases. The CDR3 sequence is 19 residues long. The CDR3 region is CASSSSQETGLLANEKLFF. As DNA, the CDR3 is TGTGCCAGCAGTTCCTCACAGGAGACAGGCTTATTAGCTAATGAAAAACTGTTTTTT.

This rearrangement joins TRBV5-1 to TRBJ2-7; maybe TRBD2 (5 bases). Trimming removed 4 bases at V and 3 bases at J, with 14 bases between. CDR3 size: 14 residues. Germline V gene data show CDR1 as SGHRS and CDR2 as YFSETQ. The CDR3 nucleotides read TGCGCCAGCAGCCTACGTGGGGAGAGCTACGAGCAGTACTTC. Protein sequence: CASSLRGESYEQYF. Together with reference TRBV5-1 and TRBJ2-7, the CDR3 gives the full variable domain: KAGVTQTPRYLIKTRGQQVTLSCSPISGHRSVSWYQQTPGQGLQFLFEYFSETQRNKGNFPGRFSGRQFSNSRSEMNVSTLELGDSALYLCASSLRGESYEQYFGPGTRLTVT.

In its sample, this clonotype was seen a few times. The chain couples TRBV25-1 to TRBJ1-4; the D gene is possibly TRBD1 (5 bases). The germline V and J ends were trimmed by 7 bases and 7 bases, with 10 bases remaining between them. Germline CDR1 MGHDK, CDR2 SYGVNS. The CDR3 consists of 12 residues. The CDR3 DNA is TGTGCCAGCAAAGGGACGGTTGAAAAACTGTTTTTT. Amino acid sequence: CASKGTVEKLFF.

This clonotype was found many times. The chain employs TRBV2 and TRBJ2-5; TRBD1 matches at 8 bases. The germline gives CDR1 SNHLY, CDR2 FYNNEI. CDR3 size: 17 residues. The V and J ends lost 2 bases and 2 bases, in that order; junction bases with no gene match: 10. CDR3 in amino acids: CASSEQGAPLVQETQYF. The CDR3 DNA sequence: TGTGCCAGCAGTGAACAGGGGGCGCCCCTTGTTCAAGAGACCCAGTACTTC.

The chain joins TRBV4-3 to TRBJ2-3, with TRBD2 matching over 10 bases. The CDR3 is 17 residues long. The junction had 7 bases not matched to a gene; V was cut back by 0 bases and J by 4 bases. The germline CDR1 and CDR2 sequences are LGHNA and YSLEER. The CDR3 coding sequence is TGCGCCAGCAGCCAAGAGCCGGCTAGCGGGGGATCAGATACGCAGTATTTT. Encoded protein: CASSQEPASGGSDTQYF.

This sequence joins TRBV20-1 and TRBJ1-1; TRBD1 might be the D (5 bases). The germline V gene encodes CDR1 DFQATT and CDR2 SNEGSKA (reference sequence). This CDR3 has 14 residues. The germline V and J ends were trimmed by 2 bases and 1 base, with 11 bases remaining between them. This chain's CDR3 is CSARQGLTNTEAFF. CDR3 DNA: TGCAGTGCTAGACAGGGACTCACGAACACTGAAGCTTTCTTT.

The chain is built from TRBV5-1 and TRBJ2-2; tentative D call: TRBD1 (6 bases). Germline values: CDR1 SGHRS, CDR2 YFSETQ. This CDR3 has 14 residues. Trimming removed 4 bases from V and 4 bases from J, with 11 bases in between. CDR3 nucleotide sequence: TGCGCCAGCAGCGTCGACAGGACCACCGGGGAGCTGTTTTTT. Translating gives CASSVDRTTGELFF.

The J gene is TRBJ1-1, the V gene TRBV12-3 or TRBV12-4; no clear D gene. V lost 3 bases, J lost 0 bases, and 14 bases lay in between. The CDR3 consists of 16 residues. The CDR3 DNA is TGTGCCAGCAGTTTTTCGTCAGGCAGCATGAACACTGAAGCTTTCTTT. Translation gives CASSFSSGSMNTEAFF.

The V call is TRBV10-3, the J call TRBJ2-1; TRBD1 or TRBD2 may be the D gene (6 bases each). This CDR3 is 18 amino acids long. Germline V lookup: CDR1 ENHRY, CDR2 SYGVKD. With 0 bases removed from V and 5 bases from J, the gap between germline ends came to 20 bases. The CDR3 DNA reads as TGTGCCATCAGTGAGTCGACTCTGGGGGGCGGGGCCCACAATGAGCAGTTCTTC. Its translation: CAISESTLGGGAHNEQFF.

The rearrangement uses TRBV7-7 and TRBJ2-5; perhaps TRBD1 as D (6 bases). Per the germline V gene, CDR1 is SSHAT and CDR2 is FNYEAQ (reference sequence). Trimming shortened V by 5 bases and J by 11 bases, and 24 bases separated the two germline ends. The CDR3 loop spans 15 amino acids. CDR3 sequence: CASSIDDTTGAEQYF. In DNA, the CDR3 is TGTGCCAGCAGCATAGATGACACGACAGGTGCAGAGCAGTACTTC. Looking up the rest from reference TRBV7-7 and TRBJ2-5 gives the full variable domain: GAGVSQSPRYKVTKRGQDVTLRCDPISSHATLYWYQQALGQGPEFLTYFNYEAQPDKSGLPSDRFSAERPEGSISTLTIQRTEQRDSAMYRCASSIDDTTGAEQYFGPGTRLLVL.

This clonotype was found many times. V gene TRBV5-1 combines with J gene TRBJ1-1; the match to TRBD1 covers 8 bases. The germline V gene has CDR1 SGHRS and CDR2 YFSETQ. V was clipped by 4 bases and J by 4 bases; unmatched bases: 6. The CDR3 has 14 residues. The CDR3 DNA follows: TGCGCCAGCAGCCTGACAGGGGAGGGCACTGAAGCTTTCTTT. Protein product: CASSLTGEGTEAFF.